The clone carrying this T cell receptor beta chain turned up a few times. There are 13 residues in the CDR3. CDR1 is GTSNPN, CDR2 SVGIG, per germline (reference sequence). V trimming: 5 bases; J trimming: 6 bases; junction bases outside the gene matches: 6. The record originates from a study of T cells in Graves' hyperthyroidism and ophthalmopathy. Any patient presenting with uncontrolled infection, other autoimmune disease, pregnancy or lactation was left out. The investigators amplified TCR beta CDR3 regions from RNA transcripts. HTBI primers were used for first-round RT-PCR of the TCR CDR3. A single record per CDR3 protein comes from TCRdb applying MiXCR to the multiplex PCR reads. Among hundreds of thousands of distinct CDR3 sequences listed, just under 20% were seen once.

Sequencing was done on a sample of blood. The origin of this receptor is a man aged 35 to 55 with Graves' ophthalmopathy. This rearrangement joins TRBV30 to TRBJ2-1; the match to TRBD2 covers 8 bases. In DNA form, the CDR3 reads TGTGCCTGGGCGGTCGGGACTAGCAATGAGCAGTTCTTC. Its protein product is CAWAVGTSNEQFF.